The 7 T cell receptor beta chains reported below all come from one sample, sequenced in a study of cytomegalovirus exposure and HLA in healthy donors. Amplification used 60 Vbeta primers and 13 Jbeta primers. Produced via immunoSEQ multiplex PCR; TCRdb's table is partial and in-frame only. Counted here are about 140,000 clones, approximately 71% occurring once; the ten biggest clones make up less than 11%. The specimen sequenced was PBMCs. These receptors all stem from a man aged 25-45 years in good health and CMV-seropositive.

The chain joins TRBV6-1 to TRBJ2-5; D is possibly TRBD2 (6 bases). TRBJ2-7 explains the end of the DNA better; the J call may be wrong. The germline gives CDR1 MNHNS, CDR2 SASEGT. The CDR3 totals 14 residues. CDR3 nucleotides: TGTGCCAGCAGCCAGCGGGCTATCTCCTACGAGCAGTACTTC. Its translation: CASSQRAISYEQYF.

CDR3 in DNA: TGTGCCAGCAGCCAAGATAGTCCTTCGGCGCGGGGGGCCAAAAACATTCAGTACTTC. Its translation is CASSQDSPSARGAKNIQYF. V and J are TRBV14 and TRBJ2-4, with TRBD2 matching 7 bases. The CDR3 contains 19 residues. Germline-derived CDR1 and CDR2 are SGHDN and FVKESK. Trimming took 0 bases from V and 1 from J; bases not matched to a gene: 12.

The chain joins TRBV6-4 to TRBJ1-6; weak D call: TRBD1 (6 bases). This CDR3 has 16 residues. Germline assignment: CDR1 MRHNA and CDR2 SNTAGT. The V end lost 6 bases, the J end lost 5 bases, and 17 bases lay between the germline ends. The CDR3 sequence is CASRSSWTEDNSPLHF. The CDR3, as DNA: TGTGCCAGCAGAAGCTCATGGACAGAAGATAATTCACCCCTCCACTTT.

CDR3 bases: TGCAGCGTAAGACGCTTGGGACTAGCGGGAGGGGGCAATGAGCAGTTCTTC. It is translated as CSVRRLGLAGGGNEQFF. The V gene is TRBV29-1, the J gene TRBJ2-1, with 16 bases aligning to TRBD2. With V trimmed by 6 bases and J by 6 bases, 11 bases remained unmatched. Germline V gene sequence: CDR1 SQVTM, CDR2 ANQGSEA. CDR3 length: 17 amino acids.

V and J are TRBV7-9 and TRBJ2-1; 12 bases align to TRBD2. This CDR3 is built from 17 residues. J gave up 6 bases and V 8 bases, and 14 bases lay outside the gene matches. Germline V lookup: CDR1 SEHNR, CDR2 FQNEAQ (reference sequence). CDR3 DNA sequence: TGTGCCAGCCCAATCCTAACTAGCGGGAGGTTCACCAATGAGCAGTTCTTC. Its protein is CASPILTSGRFTNEQFF. The full variable domain, rest sourced from reference TRBV7-9 and TRBJ2-1, is DTGVSQNPRHKITKRGQNVTFRCDPISEHNRLYWYRQTLGQGPEFLTYFQNEAQLEKSRLLSDRFSAERPKGSFSTLEIQRTEQGDSAMYLCASPILTSGRFTNEQFFGPGTRLTVL.

This clone was observed a few times. The CDR3 DNA reads as TGTGCCAGCACCGGTGGGGGACAGAGCTCCTACGAGCAGTACTTC. Translating gives CASTGGGQSSYEQYF. The genes are TRBV7-9 and TRBJ2-7; 7 positions match TRBD1. This CDR3 is built from 15 residues. The ends lost 7 bases at V and 0 bases at J; junction bases unmatched: 9. Germline CDR1 SEHNR, CDR2 FQNEAQ (reference sequence).

The rearrangement links TRBV4-1 to TRBJ2-5, with TRBD1 identical over 8 bases. The J call may be incorrect, as the DNA end agrees better with TRBJ2-7. This CDR3 spans 15 amino acids. CDR1 is MGHRA and CDR2 is YSYEKL in the germline V gene. Here the CDR3 DNA reads TGCGCCAGCAGCCATGGACAGGGCCCCTCCTACGAGCAGTACTTC. Amino acids: CASSHGQGPSYEQYF.